These T cell receptor beta chains were read from a single sample in a study of response to subunit inactivated influenza vaccine. TCRdb ran MiXCR on the RT-PCR reads and lists one entry per CDR3 protein. The sample lists 550,000 to 600,000 distinct CDR3 sequences, around 11% seen once, with about 10% in the top ten. Sequencing used PBMCs from blood, obtained on the day of vaccination. The receptors stem from a middle-aged man who received an inactivated influenza vaccine. Each CDR3 is given with its conserved first and last residue. The order of the fields is D gene, J gene, clone size, V gene, CDR3 DNA, CDR3 protein. A D gene is named only where the DNA matches it firmly. Only some rows state a clone size, as once, few, many or a class for expanded clones.

>TRBD1|TRBJ2-3|-|TRBV6-1
TGTGCCAGCAGTGGGCAGGGGGCTTCCACAGATACGCAGTATTTT
CASSGQGASTDTQYF
>-|TRBJ2-1|many|TRBV7-2
TGTGCCAGCAGCTTAAACCCCATCTACACCTACAATGAGCAGTTCTTC
CASSLNPIYTYNEQFF
>-|TRBJ2-3|many|TRBV20-1
TGCAGTGCTAGAGATAGTCTGAGGGGGGTAGGAGATACGCAGTATTTT
CSARDSLRGVGDTQYF
>TRBD2|TRBJ2-1|-|TRBV30
TGTGCCTGGAAGAGTCCGGGGGGGGTCTACAATGAGCAGTTCTTC
CAWKSPGGVYNEQFF
>-|TRBJ2-7|-|TRBV27
TGTGCCAGCGGATCCGGGGGCTACTACGATCAGTACTTC
CASGSGGYYDQYF
>TRBD1|TRBJ2-3|few|TRBV2
TGTGCCAGCAGCCAGGGGGCGGGAGATACGCAGTATTTT
CASSQGAGDTQYF
>-|TRBJ2-1|-|TRBV14
TGTGCCAGCAGCCAAGACCGTGTTGAGCAGTTCTTC
CASSQDRVEQFF
>-|TRBJ1-1|-|TRBV29-1
TGCAGCGCCGGGCAGGGAAGGGGAAACACTGAAGCTTTCTTT
CSAGQGRGNTEAFF
>-|TRBJ2-2|many|TRBV20-1
TGCAGTGCTAGAGAATCCCTAGGACCCGGGGAGCTGTTTTTT
CSARESLGPGELFF
>-|TRBJ2-1|many|TRBV4-3
TGCGCCAGCAGCCAAGTTATCGATACCACAAATGAGCAGTTCTTC
CASSQVIDTTNEQFF
>-|TRBJ2-3|-|TRBV27
TGTGCCAGCAAAAGGGGTGCAGATACGCAGTATTTT
CASKRGADTQYF
>TRBD1|TRBJ2-7|-|TRBV7-2
TGTGCCAGCAGCTCCGGGACAGGGGAGATTAAGCAGTACTTC
CASSSGTGEIKQYF
>TRBD1|TRBJ2-7|few|TRBV30
TGTGCCTGGAGTGTTGGGTGGACAGGGTCCTACGAGCAGTACTTC
CAWSVGWTGSYEQYF
>-|TRBJ1-5|-|TRBV24-1
TGTGCCACCAGTGCCCAGGGACATAGCAATCAGCCCCAGCATTTT
CATSAQGHSNQPQHF
>TRBD1|TRBJ1-1|-|TRBV10-3
TGTGCCATCCTTACAGGGGGCTCTGAAGCTTTCTTT
CAILTGGSEAFF
>-|TRBJ2-5|-|TRBV7-9
TGTGCCAGCAGCTCCATCTTTGGCCCAGCACAAGAGACCCAGTACTTC
CASSSIFGPAQETQYF
>-|TRBJ2-1|many|TRBV25-1
TGTGCCAGCAGTGTGACAAGCAATGAGCAGTTCTTC
CASSVTSNEQFF
>TRBD1|TRBJ2-7|few|TRBV6-4
TGTGCCAGCAGTGACGTATTCTCGGACAGGCCCTACGAGCAGTACTTC
CASSDVFSDRPYEQYF
>-|TRBJ1-4|many|TRBV6-5
TGTGCCAGCAGTTACTCACGGGGTCTCGGTAATGAAAAACTGTTTTTT
CASSYSRGLGNEKLFF
>-|TRBJ1-2|few|TRBV7-2
TGTGCCAGCACCTGGACAGACTATGGCTACACCTTC
CASTWTDYGYTF
>-|TRBJ2-2|few|TRBV5-1
TGCGCCAGCAGCCCCGGGCAAATCACCGGGGAGCTGTTTTTT
CASSPGQITGELFF
>-|TRBJ2-4|-|TRBV2
TGTGCCAGCAGTGAACAAGTAGCCAAAAACATTCAGTACTTC
CASSEQVAKNIQYF
>-|TRBJ2-1|many|TRBV30
TGTGCCTGGACCCCTCCAGGGGCCTTGGATGAGCAGTTCTTC
CAWTPPGALDEQFF
>-|TRBJ2-1|few|TRBV4-3
TGCGCCAGCAGCCAAGCTTCCCCGGCAGTTTCCTACAATGAGCAGTTCTTC
CASSQASPAVSYNEQFF
>-|TRBJ2-2|many|TRBV10-3
TGTGCCATCAGTGAGTCGGTTACCGGGGAGCTGTTTTTT
CAISESVTGELFF
>-|TRBJ1-1|few|TRBV5-8
TGTGCCAGCAGCTCCGGACAGCCGATGAACACTGAAGCTTTCTTT
CASSSGQPMNTEAFF
>TRBD2|TRBJ2-3|many|TRBV28
TGTGCCAGCAGTCTCTCTGGATTAGCGGGAGCAGATACGCAGTATTTT
CASSLSGLAGADTQYF
>-|TRBJ2-7|-|TRBV13
TGTGCCAGCAGTTATACACAGGGAAATAGGGGCCACGAGCAGTACTTC
CASSYTQGNRGHEQYF
>-|TRBJ2-2|few|TRBV6-2/TRBV6-3
TGTGCCAGCGATCCCGCAAGACGGAGTAGTTCCGGGGAGCTGTTTTTT
CASDPARRSSSGELFF
>-|TRBJ2-1|many|TRBV7-8
TGTGCCAGCAGCCAGGGCCGGAGCTCCTACAATGAGCAGTTCTTC
CASSQGRSSYNEQFF
>TRBD1|TRBJ1-2|-|TRBV6-6
TGTGCCTGTTGGGACAGGGGTACCTATGGCTACACCTTC
CACWDRGTYGYTF
>-|TRBJ2-2|many|TRBV19
TGTGCCAGTGTCGAGTACACCGGGGAGCTGTTTTTT
CASVEYTGELFF
>TRBD2|TRBJ2-1|once|TRBV2
TGTGCCATCAGTTTAGGGACTAGCGGGGGGAGCTCCTACAATGAGCAGTTCTTC
CAISLGTSGGSSYNEQFF
>TRBD1|TRBJ1-2|-|TRBV6-5
TGTGCCAGCAGTTACGCCTTAAGGACAGGGTCCGGCTACACCTTC
CASSYALRTGSGYTF
>TRBD1|TRBJ2-2|-|TRBV19
TGTGCCAGTAGTTTTCCCGGGACAGGGGGCAGCGGGGAGCTGTTTTTT
CASSFPGTGGSGELFF
>-|TRBJ2-3|few|TRBV29-1
TGCAGCGTTGAAGTGGTTGCAGATACGCAGTATTTT
CSVEVVADTQYF
>TRBD1|TRBJ2-1|few|TRBV20-1
TGCAGTGCTGGACAGGGGTTAATCTTGGATGAGCAGTTCTTC
CSAGQGLILDEQFF
>-|TRBJ1-2|-|TRBV12-3/TRBV12-4
TGTGCCAGCAGTTTCCCAGGACGAATATCTTATGGCTACACCTTC
CASSFPGRISYGYTF
>-|TRBJ2-7|few|TRBV18
TGTGCCAGCTCACCCTCCGGGGCCCCCTACGAGCAGTACTTC
CASSPSGAPYEQYF
>-|TRBJ2-2|many|TRBV27
TGTGCCAGCAGGCCTTCGGGAAATCGCAACACCGGGGAGCTGTTTTTT
CASRPSGNRNTGELFF
>TRBD1|TRBJ1-5|few|TRBV20-1
TGCAGTGCTAGTTCACAGGGGAAACAGCCCCAGCATTTT
CSASSQGKQPQHF
>-|TRBJ2-3|few|TRBV10-3
TGTGCCATCAGAGGCAGGGGCGGCGCAGATACGCAGTATTTT
CAIRGRGGADTQYF
>-|TRBJ2-7|few|TRBV6-2/TRBV6-3
TGTGCCAGCAGTTACTCAGAGGAAACCTACGAGCAGTACTTC
CASSYSEETYEQYF
>-|TRBJ1-5|-|TRBV7-9
TGTGCCAGCGGAAGCAGGGACGGTCAGCCCCAGCATTTT
CASGSRDGQPQHF
>-|TRBJ2-1|few|TRBV15
TGTGCCACCAGTTCTCATGGGGATGAGCAGTTCTTC
CATSSHGDEQFF
>-|TRBJ2-1|-|TRBV7-9
TGTGCCAGCAGCAGAGACGTCAATGAGCAGTTCTTC
CASSRDVNEQFF
>TRBD2|TRBJ2-1|-|TRBV20-1
TGCAGTGCCCGTCCCCTAGCGGGGGGGCGAAATGAGCAGTTCTTC
CSARPLAGGRNEQFF
>-|TRBJ2-3|few|TRBV6-1
TGTGCCATTTCCGGGGCTGCCCTAACAGATACGCAGTATTTT
CAISGAALTDTQYF
>-|TRBJ2-1|few|TRBV3-1
TGTGCCAGCAGCCTAACTAGGGTCAATGAGCAGTTCTTC
CASSLTRVNEQFF
>TRBD1|TRBJ1-6|many|TRBV28
TGTGCCAGCAGTTTGATCGGACAGGGGGCGGAATCACCCCTCCACTTT
CASSLIGQGAESPLHF
>TRBD2|TRBJ2-1|many|TRBV20-1
TGCAGTGCTAGACCTCCGGGGGGGGCCGTTAGGAATGAGCAGTTCTTC
CSARPPGGAVRNEQFF
>TRBD1|TRBJ2-5|-|TRBV20-1
TGCAGTGCTAGACCCGGACAGGCGGTACAAGAGACCCAGTACTTC
CSARPGQAVQETQYF
>-|TRBJ2-2|many|TRBV12-3/TRBV12-4
TGTGCCAGCAGTGTATCGCGGGGTGACACCGGGGAGCTGTTTTTT
CASSVSRGDTGELFF
>-|TRBJ2-1|-|TRBV5-6
TGTGCCAGCAGCTTGTGGGCACAGGGGGCACGACTAGCGGATAATGAGCAGTTCTTC
CASSLWAQGARLADNEQFF
>-|TRBJ2-2|few|TRBV12-3/TRBV12-4
TGTGCCAGCAGTTACACAGCGATCACCGGGGAGCTGTTTTTT
CASSYTAITGELFF
>-|TRBJ1-4|-|TRBV4-1
TGCGCCAGCAGCCACCCGGGACACCTGAGGGCTAATGAAAAACTGTTTTTT
CASSHPGHLRANEKLFF
>TRBD2|TRBJ2-7|-|TRBV2
TGTGCCAGCCGGACTAGCGGATGGTCCTACGAGCAGTACTTC
CASRTSGWSYEQYF
>TRBD2|TRBJ2-5|-|TRBV3-1
TGTGCCAGCAGCCACCTACTAGCGGGTAGACTTAATGGGGAAGAGACCCAGTACTTC
CASSHLLAGRLNGEETQYF
>-|TRBJ2-7|few|TRBV20-1
TGCAGTGCTAGAGATAGGAAAGACGAGCAGTACTTC
CSARDRKDEQYF
>-|TRBJ1-4|-|TRBV6-2/TRBV6-3
TGTGCCAGCAGTTACAAGAATGAAAAACTGTTTTTT
CASSYKNEKLFF